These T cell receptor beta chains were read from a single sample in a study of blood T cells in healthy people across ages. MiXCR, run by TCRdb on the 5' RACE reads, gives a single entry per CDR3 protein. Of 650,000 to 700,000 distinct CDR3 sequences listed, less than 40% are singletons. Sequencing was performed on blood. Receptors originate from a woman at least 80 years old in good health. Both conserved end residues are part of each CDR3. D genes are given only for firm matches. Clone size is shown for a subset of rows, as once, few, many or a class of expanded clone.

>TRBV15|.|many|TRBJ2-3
CATSRLGKDITDTQYF
TGTGCCACCAGCAGACTAGGGAAGGACATCACAGATACGCAGTATTTT
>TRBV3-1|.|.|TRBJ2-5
CASSQRQETQYF
TGTGCCAGCAGCCAGAGACAAGAGACCCAGTACTTC
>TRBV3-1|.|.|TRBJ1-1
CASSQTRWYTEAFF
TGTGCCAGCAGCCAGACAAGGTGGTACACTGAAGCTTTCTTT
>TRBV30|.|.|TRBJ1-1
CAWMELVAEAFF
TGTGCCTGGATGGAGCTCGTCGCTGAAGCTTTCTTT
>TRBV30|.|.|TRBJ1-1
CAWSLSSVKAFF
TGTGCCTGGAGTTTGAGCAGTGTGAAAGCTTTCTTT
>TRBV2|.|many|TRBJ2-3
CASSQEPEVAQYF
TGTGCCAGCAGCCAAGAACCAGAAGTAGCGCAGTATTTT
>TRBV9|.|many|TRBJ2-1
CASSVGRASYNEQFF
TGTGCCAGCAGCGTAGGAAGGGCGTCCTACAATGAGCAGTTCTTC
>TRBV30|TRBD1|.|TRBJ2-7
CAWSSGTGDYEQYF
TGTGCCTGGAGTTCCGGGACAGGGGACTACGAGCAGTACTTC
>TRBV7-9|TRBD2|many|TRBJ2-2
CASSSAGDTGELFF
TGTGCCAGCAGTTCAGCGGGGGACACCGGGGAGCTGTTTTTT
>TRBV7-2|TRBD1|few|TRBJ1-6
CASSLYRGDSPLHF
TGTGCCAGCAGCTTATACAGGGGGGATTCACCCCTCCACTTT
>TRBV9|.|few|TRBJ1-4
CASSVEGKTNEKLFF
TGTGCCAGCAGCGTAGAAGGGAAGACTAATGAAAAACTGTTTTTT
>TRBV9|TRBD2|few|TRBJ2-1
CASSGITSGGTQFF
TGTGCCAGCAGCGGAATTACTAGCGGGGGCACGCAGTTCTTC
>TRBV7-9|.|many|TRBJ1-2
CASSFNTGRSYGYTF
TGTGCCAGCAGCTTCAACACGGGACGGAGCTATGGCTACACCTTC
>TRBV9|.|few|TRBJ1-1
CASSVQVASTEAFF
TGTGCCAGCAGCGTACAGGTTGCCTCCACTGAAGCTTTCTTT
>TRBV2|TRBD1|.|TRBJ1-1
CASSGDRAYTEAFF
TGTGCCAGCAGTGGGGACAGGGCCTACACTGAAGCTTTCTTT
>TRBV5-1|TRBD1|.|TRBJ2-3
CASSGTGREAQYF
TGCGCCAGCAGTGGGACAGGGAGGGAAGCGCAGTATTTT
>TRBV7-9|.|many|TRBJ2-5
CASSQVGSSQETQYF
TGTGCCAGCAGCCAAGTGGGAAGCAGCCAAGAGACCCAGTACTTC
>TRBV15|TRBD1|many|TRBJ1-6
CATSLDRVGSPLHF
TGTGCCACCAGCCTCGACAGGGTGGGTTCACCCCTCCACTTT
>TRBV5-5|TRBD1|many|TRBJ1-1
CASSSRPGTGRTDTEAFF
TGTGCCAGCAGCTCGAGACCCGGGACAGGGAGGACGGACACTGAAGCTTTCTTT
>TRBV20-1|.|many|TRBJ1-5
CSARLSGHNQPQHF
TGCAGTGCTAGGTTGTCAGGACACAATCAGCCCCAGCATTTT
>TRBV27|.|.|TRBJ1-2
CASTTRGQGDYGYTF
TGTGCCAGCACCACAAGGGGACAAGGCGACTATGGCTACACCTTC
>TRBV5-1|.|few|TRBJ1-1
CASSLVVGAAELTEAFF
TGCGCCAGCAGCTTGGTAGTCGGGGCCGCAGAGCTCACTGAAGCTTTCTTT
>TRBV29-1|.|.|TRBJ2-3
CSVDRRASTDTQYF
TGCAGCGTCGACCGGAGAGCTAGCACAGATACGCAGTATTTT
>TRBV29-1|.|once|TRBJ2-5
CSVEQGGGTQYF
TGCAGCGTTGAACAGGGCGGTGGGACCCAGTACTTC
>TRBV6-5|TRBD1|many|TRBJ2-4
CASRDRVESDIQYF
TGTGCCAGCAGAGACAGGGTGGAGTCCGACATTCAGTACTTC
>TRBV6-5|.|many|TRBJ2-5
CASRGGKGSKETQYF
TGTGCCAGCAGGGGCGGCAAGGGCAGCAAAGAGACCCAGTACTTC
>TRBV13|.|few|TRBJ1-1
CASSPRSWGEEAFF
TGTGCCAGCAGCCCGAGATCATGGGGGGAGGAAGCTTTCTTT
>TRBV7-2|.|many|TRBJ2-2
CASSLGRFPGELFF
TGTGCCAGCAGCTTGGGAAGGTTTCCCGGGGAGCTGTTTTTT
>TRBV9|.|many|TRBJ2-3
CASSVGRGNGDTQYF
TGTGCCAGCAGCGTTGGGAGAGGGAATGGGGATACGCAGTATTTT
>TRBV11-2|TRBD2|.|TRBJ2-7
CASSPGLLYEQYF
TGTGCCAGCAGCCCGGGACTACTATACGAGCAGTACTTC
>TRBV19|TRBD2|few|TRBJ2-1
CASRPQAGGPNEQFF
TGTGCCAGTAGGCCCCAAGCGGGGGGGCCGAATGAGCAGTTCTTC
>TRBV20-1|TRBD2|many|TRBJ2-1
CSARKASGLYNEQFF
TGCAGTGCTAGAAAGGCTAGCGGACTCTACAATGAGCAGTTCTTC
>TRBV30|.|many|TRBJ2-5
CALGSFGTQYF
TGTGCCCTTGGGAGCTTTGGGACCCAGTACTTC
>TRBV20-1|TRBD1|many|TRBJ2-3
CSAVLMAGTGYLDTQYF
TGCAGTGCTGTCCTTATGGCCGGGACAGGCTATTTGGATACGCAGTATTTT
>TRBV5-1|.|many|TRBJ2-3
CASVAQVADTQYF
TGCGCCAGCGTTGCTCAAGTTGCAGATACGCAGTATTTT
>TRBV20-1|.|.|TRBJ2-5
CSASQDSGIQETQYF
TGCAGTGCTTCACAGGATAGTGGCATCCAAGAGACCCAGTACTTC
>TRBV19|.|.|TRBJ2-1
CASSIGENTYEQFF
TGTGCCAGTAGTATCGGGGAGAACACCTACGAGCAGTTCTTC
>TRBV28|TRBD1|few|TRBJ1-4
CASSLSGGGGEKLFF
TGTGCCAGCAGTTTATCAGGGGGCGGAGGTGAAAAACTGTTTTTT
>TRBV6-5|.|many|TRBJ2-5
CASSKRTTGETQYF
TGTGCCAGCAGCAAGAGGACGACAGGAGAGACCCAGTACTTC
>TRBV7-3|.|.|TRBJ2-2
CASSLFHGGYAGELFF
TGTGCCAGCAGCTTATTTCATGGGGGGTACGCCGGGGAGCTGTTTTTT